Listed below are T cell receptor beta chains from one sample, sequenced in a study of graft-versus-host responses after intestinal transplantation. The data were produced by immunoSEQ multiplex PCR, yet TCRdb's version contains in-frame clones alone and is incomplete. The repertoire has 80,000 or so clones, 92% of them found once; the top ten carry around 0.69%. Specimen: PBMCs, collected 98 days after intestinal transplantation. The receptors come from a human patient who received an intestinal transplant, so some T cells may come from the graft donor. Both conserved end residues are part of each CDR3. The D gene is left open where the match is weak. Size tells how often a clone was seen (once, few, many) or the class of an expanded clone, and some rows leave it out.

j_gene: TRBJ2-5
len: 13
d_gene: -
abundance: -
v_gene: TRBV5-4
CDR3nt: TGTGCCAGCAGCGTGGGACAAACAGAGACCCAGTACTTC
CDR3aa: CASSVGQTETQYF

j_gene: TRBJ2-7
len: 15
d_gene: -
abundance: -
v_gene: TRBV6-1
CDR3nt: TGTGCCAGCAGTGAAAGAGACCTCTACAACTACGAGCAGTACTTC
CDR3aa: CASSERDLYNYEQYF

j_gene: TRBJ1-5
len: 17
d_gene: -
abundance: -
v_gene: TRBV5-6
CDR3nt: TGTGCCAGCAGCTTGGGATCGGGGGGGAGTAGCAATCAGCCCCAGCATTTT
CDR3aa: CASSLGSGGSSNQPQHF

j_gene: TRBJ2-3
len: 15
d_gene: -
abundance: -
v_gene: TRBV5-1
CDR3nt: TGCGCCAGCAGCTTATGGGGTGTGGGGACAGATACGCAGTATTTT
CDR3aa: CASSLWGVGTDTQYF

j_gene: TRBJ2-1
len: 10
d_gene: -
abundance: -
v_gene: TRBV6-5
CDR3nt: TGTGCCAGCAGTTACCCGCCGCAGTTCTTC
CDR3aa: CASSYPPQFF

j_gene: TRBJ2-6
len: 14
d_gene: -
abundance: -
v_gene: TRBV27
CDR3nt: TGTGCCAGCAGTTCAGCCTCTGGGGCCAACGTCCTGACTTTC
CDR3aa: CASSSASGANVLTF

j_gene: TRBJ1-1
len: 15
d_gene: -
abundance: -
v_gene: TRBV5-5
CDR3nt: TGTGCCAGCAGCTTGAGTCAGGGAGGGGGCACTGAAGCTTTCTTT
CDR3aa: CASSLSQGGGTEAFF

j_gene: TRBJ2-4
len: 16
d_gene: -
abundance: -
v_gene: TRBV7-2
CDR3nt: TGTGCCAGCAGCCAGGGCTCGGAGTTAGCCAAAAACATTCAGTACTTC
CDR3aa: CASSQGSELAKNIQYF

j_gene: TRBJ2-5
len: 14
d_gene: TRBD2
abundance: -
v_gene: TRBV30
CDR3nt: TGTGCCTGGAAGTCCTGGGAGGGAAGTGAGACCCAGTACTTC
CDR3aa: CAWKSWEGSETQYF

j_gene: TRBJ2-1
len: 14
d_gene: TRBD2
abundance: -
v_gene: TRBV7-9
CDR3nt: TGTGCCAGCAGCGGACTAGCGGGGGGGCTTGAGCAGTTCTTC
CDR3aa: CASSGLAGGLEQFF

j_gene: TRBJ2-7
len: 16
d_gene: -
abundance: -
v_gene: TRBV6-5
CDR3nt: TGTGCCAGCAGTTACCCCACAGGGACCCCATCCTACGAGCAGTACTTC
CDR3aa: CASSYPTGTPSYEQYF

j_gene: TRBJ2-1
len: 13
d_gene: TRBD1
abundance: -
v_gene: TRBV5-6
CDR3nt: TGTGCCAGCAGCTCACAGGGGACCCATGAGCAGTTCTTC
CDR3aa: CASSSQGTHEQFF

j_gene: TRBJ2-1
len: 14
d_gene: -
abundance: -
v_gene: TRBV6-5
CDR3nt: TGTGCCACGACGGTGGCACAGGGAGGCAATGAGCAGTTCTTC
CDR3aa: CATTVAQGGNEQFF

j_gene: TRBJ2-7
len: 13
d_gene: TRBD1
abundance: -
v_gene: TRBV28
CDR3nt: TGTGCCAGCAGGGGGACAGGGTCCTACGAGCAGTACTTC
CDR3aa: CASRGTGSYEQYF

j_gene: TRBJ2-7
len: 15
d_gene: TRBD1
abundance: -
v_gene: TRBV4-1
CDR3nt: TGCGCCAGCAGCCAAGATAGGGGACAGGTATACGAGCAGTACTTC
CDR3aa: CASSQDRGQVYEQYF

j_gene: TRBJ1-5
len: 14
d_gene: -
abundance: -
v_gene: TRBV11-2
CDR3nt: TGTGCCAGCAGCTTAGACAGTAGCAATCAGCCCCAGCATTTT
CDR3aa: CASSLDSSNQPQHF

j_gene: TRBJ1-4
len: 13
d_gene: TRBD1
abundance: once
v_gene: TRBV29-1
CDR3nt: TGCAGCGCTCGACAGGGGTCGAATGAAAAACTGTTTTTT
CDR3aa: CSARQGSNEKLFF

j_gene: TRBJ2-2
len: 12
d_gene: -
abundance: -
v_gene: TRBV5-1
CDR3nt: TGCGCCAGCAACGAGTCCCCCGGGGAGCTGTTTTTT
CDR3aa: CASNESPGELFF

j_gene: TRBJ2-3
len: 18
d_gene: TRBD1
abundance: -
v_gene: TRBV19
CDR3nt: TGTGCCAGTACCACAAACCCCGCGACAGGGGGCCTCACAGATACGCAGTATTTT
CDR3aa: CASTTNPATGGLTDTQYF

j_gene: TRBJ2-1
len: 15
d_gene: TRBD2
abundance: -
v_gene: TRBV7-3
CDR3nt: TGTGCCAGCAGCTTATCCGGGACTAGCGTTAATGAGCAGTTCTTC
CDR3aa: CASSLSGTSVNEQFF

j_gene: TRBJ1-5
len: 15
d_gene: TRBD1
abundance: -
v_gene: TRBV5-6
CDR3nt: TGTGCCAGCAGCCCAGGGACAGGAGCCCATCAGCCCCAGCATTTT
CDR3aa: CASSPGTGAHQPQHF

j_gene: TRBJ1-5
len: 15
d_gene: TRBD1
abundance: -
v_gene: TRBV30
CDR3nt: TGTGCCTGGAGTCCAGGGGGTGGTAGCAATCAGCCCCAGCATTTT
CDR3aa: CAWSPGGGSNQPQHF

j_gene: TRBJ2-1
len: 15
d_gene: TRBD2
abundance: -
v_gene: TRBV7-3
CDR3nt: TGTGCCAGCAGCTTAACTAGCGGGAGAGTCAATGAGCAGTTCTTC
CDR3aa: CASSLTSGRVNEQFF

j_gene: TRBJ2-5
len: 14
d_gene: TRBD1
abundance: -
v_gene: TRBV28
CDR3nt: TGTGCCAGCAGTCTCAGGGGGCCGAGGGAGACCCAGTACTTC
CDR3aa: CASSLRGPRETQYF

j_gene: TRBJ1-1
len: 13
d_gene: -
abundance: once
v_gene: TRBV29-1
CDR3nt: TGCAGCGTTGAGGACGTCGTGAACACTGAAGCTTTCTTT
CDR3aa: CSVEDVVNTEAFF

j_gene: TRBJ2-7
len: 12
d_gene: TRBD1
abundance: -
v_gene: TRBV6-6
CDR3nt: TGTGCCAGCAGTTGGACAGGGGAGGAGCAGTACTTC
CDR3aa: CASSWTGEEQYF

j_gene: TRBJ2-7
len: 15
d_gene: TRBD1
abundance: -
v_gene: TRBV27
CDR3nt: TGTGCCAGCAGTTTACTACAGGGGGAGGTCTACGAGCAGTACTTC
CDR3aa: CASSLLQGEVYEQYF

j_gene: TRBJ1-6
len: 17
d_gene: -
abundance: -
v_gene: TRBV2
CDR3nt: TGTGCCAGCAGTCAAAGGGACACAGGGTCCGGGAATTCACCCCTCCACTTT
CDR3aa: CASSQRDTGSGNSPLHF

j_gene: TRBJ2-7
len: 13
d_gene: -
abundance: -
v_gene: TRBV21-1
CDR3nt: TGTGCCAGCCTACAACAGGGGTTACACGAGCAGTACTTC
CDR3aa: CASLQQGLHEQYF

j_gene: TRBJ2-7
len: 13
d_gene: TRBD1
abundance: -
v_gene: TRBV6-5
CDR3nt: TGTGCCAGCGGTCAGGGGGAGCTGCGCGAGCAGTACTTC
CDR3aa: CASGQGELREQYF

j_gene: TRBJ1-2
len: 15
d_gene: -
abundance: -
v_gene: TRBV6-6
CDR3nt: TGTGCCAGCAGTACCTCACAGGGCTTGAGCTATGGCTACACCTTC
CDR3aa: CASSTSQGLSYGYTF

j_gene: TRBJ1-5
len: 15
d_gene: -
abundance: once
v_gene: TRBV4-3
CDR3nt: TGCGCCAGCAGCCCACAGGCGTATAGCAATCAGCCCCAGCATTTT
CDR3aa: CASSPQAYSNQPQHF

j_gene: TRBJ2-3
len: 14
d_gene: -
abundance: -
v_gene: TRBV28
CDR3nt: TGTGCCAGCAGTTTAGCGAGGGGAACAGATACGCAGTATTTT
CDR3aa: CASSLARGTDTQYF

j_gene: TRBJ2-6
len: 17
d_gene: -
abundance: -
v_gene: TRBV19
CDR3nt: TGTGCCAGTAGTTACAGGGCAAAGAGCTCTGGGGCCAACGTCCTGACTTTC
CDR3aa: CASSYRAKSSGANVLTF

j_gene: TRBJ1-4
len: 14
d_gene: -
abundance: -
v_gene: TRBV6-1
CDR3nt: TGTGCCAGCAGTGATGTAAGGGATGGTGAAAAACTGTTTTTT
CDR3aa: CASSDVRDGEKLFF

j_gene: TRBJ2-4
len: 10
d_gene: -
abundance: -
v_gene: TRBV10-3
CDR3nt: TGTGCCATCACCTCGGTCCGGGAGTACTTC
CDR3aa: CAITSVREYF

j_gene: TRBJ2-7
len: 15
d_gene: -
abundance: -
v_gene: TRBV11-2
CDR3nt: TGTGCCAGCAGCTTAGATTTTCGGGTGCCCTACGAGCAGTACTTC
CDR3aa: CASSLDFRVPYEQYF

j_gene: TRBJ2-3
len: 17
d_gene: -
abundance: -
v_gene: TRBV11-2
CDR3nt: TGTGCCAGCAGCTTAGATCTCGTCCCGTCCGGCACAGATACGCAGTATTTT
CDR3aa: CASSLDLVPSGTDTQYF

j_gene: TRBJ1-2
len: 14
d_gene: TRBD1
abundance: -
v_gene: TRBV19
CDR3nt: TGTGCCAGTAGATTAACAGGGGGGGGCTATGGCTACACCTTC
CDR3aa: CASRLTGGGYGYTF

j_gene: TRBJ2-4
len: 18
d_gene: -
abundance: once
v_gene: TRBV4-1
CDR3nt: TGCGCCAGCAGCCAAGTGACGAAAGCGGATATAGCCAAAAACATTCAGTACTTC
CDR3aa: CASSQVTKADIAKNIQYF

j_gene: TRBJ1-3
len: 14
d_gene: TRBD1
abundance: -
v_gene: TRBV7-9
CDR3nt: TGTGCCAGCAGCCCCGGACAGGGAGGAAACACCATATATTTT
CDR3aa: CASSPGQGGNTIYF

j_gene: TRBJ2-5
len: 17
d_gene: TRBD2
abundance: -
v_gene: TRBV5-1
CDR3nt: TGCGCCAGCAACCACAACCCGGGACTAACGGGCCAAGAGACCCAGTACTTC
CDR3aa: CASNHNPGLTGQETQYF

j_gene: TRBJ1-1
len: 15
d_gene: TRBD1
abundance: -
v_gene: TRBV6-6
CDR3nt: TGTGCCAGCAGTTACCCCGACAGGGGGGACACTGAAGCTTTCTTT
CDR3aa: CASSYPDRGDTEAFF

j_gene: TRBJ2-1
len: 17
d_gene: TRBD2
abundance: -
v_gene: TRBV7-6
CDR3nt: TGTGCCAGCAGCCCCCCCCCACTAGCGGGGGCTCGAAATGAGCAGTTCTTC
CDR3aa: CASSPPPLAGARNEQFF

j_gene: TRBJ1-4
len: 14
d_gene: -
abundance: -
v_gene: TRBV6-5
CDR3nt: TGTGCCAGCAGTGATGTTTGGGGGGGGGAAAAACTGTTTTTT
CDR3aa: CASSDVWGGEKLFF

j_gene: TRBJ1-1
len: 13
d_gene: -
abundance: -
v_gene: TRBV6-1
CDR3nt: TGTGCCAGCATGGTTTGGGGAAACACTGAAGCTTTCTTT
CDR3aa: CASMVWGNTEAFF

j_gene: TRBJ2-1
len: 15
d_gene: TRBD1
abundance: -
v_gene: TRBV6-5
CDR3nt: TGTGCCAGCAGTGCGACAGGGGCGACCTACAATGAGCAGTTCTTC
CDR3aa: CASSATGATYNEQFF

j_gene: TRBJ2-3
len: 15
d_gene: TRBD2
abundance: -
v_gene: TRBV30
CDR3nt: TGTGCCTGGAGTCGTAAGCGGGAGGGAGGAGATACGCAGTATTTT
CDR3aa: CAWSRKREGGDTQYF

j_gene: TRBJ2-3
len: 16
d_gene: TRBD1
abundance: -
v_gene: TRBV6-6
CDR3nt: TGTGCCAGCAGTACCGGGACAGGGAAGCCTACAGATACGCAGTATTTT
CDR3aa: CASSTGTGKPTDTQYF

j_gene: TRBJ1-6
len: 13
d_gene: -
abundance: -
v_gene: TRBV27
CDR3nt: TGTGCCAGCAGTTTATCAGAGGGTTCACCCCTCCACTTT
CDR3aa: CASSLSEGSPLHF

j_gene: TRBJ2-1
len: 14
d_gene: -
abundance: -
v_gene: TRBV11-2
CDR3nt: TGTGCCAGCAGCTTAGATAGGAGGGAGGATGAGCAGTTCTTC
CDR3aa: CASSLDRREDEQFF

j_gene: TRBJ1-2
len: 13
d_gene: -
abundance: once
v_gene: TRBV25-1
CDR3nt: TGTGCCAGCAGTGATGGGGAAAACTATGGCTACACCTTC
CDR3aa: CASSDGENYGYTF

j_gene: TRBJ2-7
len: 14
d_gene: -
abundance: -
v_gene: TRBV7-9
CDR3nt: TGTGCCAGCAGCTTAGCGCCCCGAACCTACGAGCAGTACTTC
CDR3aa: CASSLAPRTYEQYF

j_gene: TRBJ1-5
len: 15
d_gene: TRBD1
abundance: -
v_gene: TRBV6-1
CDR3nt: TGTGCCAGCAAGTCGACAGGGGGCGACAATCAGCCCCAGCATTTT
CDR3aa: CASKSTGGDNQPQHF

j_gene: TRBJ2-7
len: 14
d_gene: TRBD2
abundance: -
v_gene: TRBV6-5
CDR3nt: TGTGCCAGCAGCCACGGTGGGGGGAGGGACGAGCAGTACTTC
CDR3aa: CASSHGGGRDEQYF